The 2 T cell receptor beta chains below all came from one sample that was sequenced in a study of human T cells and chemical hapten exposure. TCRdb used MiXCR to reprocess the RACE reads, holding one entry per CDR3 protein. The data show 85,000 to 95,000 distinct CDR3 sequences, with over 8% seen just once and about 3% held by the top ten. Regarding time point: healthy volunteer bleed at 2 weeks. It was unfractionated whole blood from which total RNA was extracted. The sample consisted of whole blood. These TCRs come from a female donor in good health. Some clones in this sample may be carry-over from other donors' samples.

The chain combines TRBV7-9 with TRBJ1-4; D unclear. CDR1 and CDR2 from the germline V gene are SEHNR and FQNEAQ (reference sequence). V lost 6 bases to trimming and J lost 2 bases, with 13 bases between them. The CDR3 is 15 residues long. The CDR3 DNA follows: TGTGCCAGCAGACGTGGCGGGGAGACTAATGAAAAACTGTTTTTT. This codes for CASRRGGETNEKLFF. Combining the CDR3 with reference TRBV7-9 and TRBJ1-4 gives the whole variable domain DTGVSQNPRHKITKRGQNVTFRCDPISEHNRLYWYRQTLGQGPEFLTYFQNEAQLEKSRLLSDRFSAERPKGSFSTLEIQRTEQGDSAMYLCASRRGGETNEKLFFGSGTQLSVL.

This clonotype came up many times. V usage is TRBV2 and J usage is TRBJ2-3; D may be TRBD2 (6 bases). V dropped 5 bases and J dropped 4 bases, with 10 bases sitting between them. The germline CDR1 and CDR2 sequences are SNHLY and FYNNEI. The CDR3 has 13 amino acids. In DNA, the CDR3 is TGTGCCAGCAGTCGACTAGAGGCAGATACGCAGTATTTT. Protein: CASSRLEADTQYF. Full variable domain (outside the CDR3, taken from reference TRBV2 and TRBJ2-3): EPEVTQTPSHQVTQMGQEVILRCVPISNHLYFYWYRQILGQKVEFLVSFYNNEISEKSEIFDDQFSVERPDGSNFTLKIRSTKLEDSAMYFCASSRLEADTQYFGPGTRLTVL.